This T cell receptor (beta chain) appears in the sequencing data of a study of T cells in Graves' hyperthyroidism and ophthalmopathy. With a duration under 2 months, the hyperthyroidism was newly diagnosed in patients aged 18 to 65. In making diagnoses, clinical symptoms, serum thyroxine and TRAb, thyroid ultrasound and orbital computed tomography were all used. The CDR3 loop spans 16 amino acids. J gave up 6 bases and V 1 base, and 8 bases lay outside the gene matches. CDR1 and CDR2 from the germline V gene are KGHSH and LQKENI. General study findings and limits: With a median lead of 6.5 months before onset, the model predicted ophthalmopathy. Most expanded thyroid clonotypes above 0.001 recurred in blood.

This clonotype was observed at least ten times. Antigen: not known. RNA transcripts served as the template for amplifying TCR beta CDR3 regions. TCR CDR3 underwent first-round RT-PCR with the HTBI primer set. TCRdb itself ran the multiplex PCR reads through MiXCR, one entry per CDR3 protein. The sample yields some 360,000 distinct CDR3 sequences, approximately 15% seen once. This TCR came from a woman aged 55-69 years with Graves' hyperthyroidism. This sequence joins TRBV18 and TRBJ1-4; 7 bases agree with TRBD1. Specimen: blood. CDR3 DNA: TGTGCCAGCTCACCACGACCAGGGCAGGGGGATGAAAAACTGTTTTTT. This gives the protein CASSPRPGQGDEKLFF.